Listed below are T cell receptor beta chains from one sample, sequenced in a study of T cell changes during pregnancy in multiple sclerosis. TCRdb keeps only in-frame clones here, not all; method: immunoSEQ multiplex PCR. The sample lists tens of thousands of clones, 88% occurring once. The sequencing here drew on CD4+ T cells from peripheral blood mononuclear cells, taken in the first trimester of pregnancy. Receptors originate from a female donor with multiple sclerosis, enrolled in a pregnancy study. The CDR3 runs from the conserved cysteine through the conserved F or W. The order of the fields is clone size, CDR3 length, V gene, D gene, J gene, CDR3 DNA, CDR3 protein. The D gene is left open where the match is weak. Some rows have no size entry. The others give once, few or many, or a class for an expanded clone.

abundance: NA
len: 15
v_gene: TRBV30
d_gene: NA
j_gene: TRBJ2-7
CDR3nt: TGTGCCTGGAGTGGTCAGGGGCAGGTCCACTACGAGCAGTACTTC
CDR3aa: CAWSGQGQVHYEQYF

abundance: NA
len: 15
v_gene: TRBV7-9
d_gene: TRBD1
j_gene: TRBJ1-1
CDR3nt: TGTGCCAGCAGCTTAGAAACAGGGGGAGGGACTGAAGCTTTCTTT
CDR3aa: CASSLETGGGTEAFF

abundance: NA
len: 12
v_gene: TRBV5-8
d_gene: NA
j_gene: TRBJ1-5
CDR3nt: TGTGCCAGCAGCTACAGGAGTCAGCCCCAGCATTTT
CDR3aa: CASSYRSQPQHF

abundance: once
len: 14
v_gene: TRBV7-8
d_gene: TRBD1
j_gene: TRBJ2-5
CDR3nt: TGTGCCAGCAGCTTAAGGGACAGCGAAGAGACCCAGTACTTC
CDR3aa: CASSLRDSEETQYF

abundance: NA
len: 13
v_gene: TRBV5-5
d_gene: NA
j_gene: TRBJ1-5
CDR3nt: TGTGCCAGCAGCGGGCTCGCAGGTCAGCCCCAGCATTTT
CDR3aa: CASSGLAGQPQHF

abundance: once
len: 14
v_gene: TRBV5-8
d_gene: NA
j_gene: TRBJ1-5
CDR3nt: TGTGCCAGCACCGGAACGGGGGGGTATCAGCCCCAGCATTTT
CDR3aa: CASTGTGGYQPQHF

abundance: NA
len: 15
v_gene: TRBV5-4
d_gene: NA
j_gene: TRBJ1-6
CDR3nt: TGTGCCAGCAGCGTGGAGGGCGGGGGCTGGTCACCCCTCCACTTT
CDR3aa: CASSVEGGGWSPLHF

abundance: NA
len: 13
v_gene: TRBV27
d_gene: NA
j_gene: TRBJ1-4
CDR3nt: TGTGCCAGCAGTTCGTCGGGGAATGAAAAACTGTTTTTT
CDR3aa: CASSSSGNEKLFF

abundance: once
len: 14
v_gene: TRBV7-2
d_gene: NA
j_gene: TRBJ1-1
CDR3nt: TGTGCCAGCAGCCCTCGGGGGGGGTCGACCGCAGCTTTCTTT
CDR3aa: CASSPRGGSTAAFF

abundance: once
len: 18
v_gene: TRBV9
d_gene: TRBD2
j_gene: TRBJ2-6
CDR3nt: TGTGCCAGCAGCGCTCTCCCTAGCGGGGCCTCTGGGGCCAACGTCCTGACTTTC
CDR3aa: CASSALPSGASGANVLTF

abundance: NA
len: 15
v_gene: TRBV7-2
d_gene: TRBD2
j_gene: TRBJ2-3
CDR3nt: TGTGCCAGCAGACCTGGACTAGCGGGCACAGATACGCAGTATTTT
CDR3aa: CASRPGLAGTDTQYF

abundance: NA
len: 16
v_gene: TRBV19
d_gene: TRBD1
j_gene: TRBJ1-2
CDR3nt: TGTGCCAGCCACCAACCGGGACAGGGGGCGCCGGGTGGCTACACCTTC
CDR3aa: CASHQPGQGAPGGYTF

abundance: NA
len: 13
v_gene: TRBV5-1
d_gene: NA
j_gene: TRBJ1-1
CDR3nt: TGCGCCAGCAGCCTTGACAGGAACACTGAAGCTTTCTTT
CDR3aa: CASSLDRNTEAFF

abundance: NA
len: 15
v_gene: TRBV13
d_gene: NA
j_gene: TRBJ1-5
CDR3nt: TGTGCCAGCAGCTTAACGAACGGAGTTGGGCAGCCCCAGCATTTT
CDR3aa: CASSLTNGVGQPQHF

abundance: NA
len: 17
v_gene: TRBV7-9
d_gene: TRBD1
j_gene: TRBJ1-5
CDR3nt: TGTGCCAGCAGCTTACTTCAGGGGGCGCGCGGCAATCAGCCCCAGCATTTT
CDR3aa: CASSLLQGARGNQPQHF

abundance: NA
len: 15
v_gene: TRBV30
d_gene: NA
j_gene: TRBJ1-2
CDR3nt: TGTGCCTGGAGCCCCGACGGGGGGACTAACTATGGCTACACCTTC
CDR3aa: CAWSPDGGTNYGYTF

abundance: once
len: 14
v_gene: TRBV6-1
d_gene: TRBD2
j_gene: TRBJ2-1
CDR3nt: TGTGCCAGCAGGGCGGGGGTTGAGAACAATGAGCAGTTCTTC
CDR3aa: CASRAGVENNEQFF

abundance: once
len: 14
v_gene: TRBV7-8
d_gene: NA
j_gene: TRBJ1-5
CDR3nt: TGTGCCAGCAGCCGTGATTGGGGGGATCAGCCCCAGCATTTT
CDR3aa: CASSRDWGDQPQHF

abundance: NA
len: 16
v_gene: TRBV13
d_gene: NA
j_gene: TRBJ1-1
CDR3nt: TGTGCCAGCAGCTCAAAGCGGGGGGATATGAACACTGAAGCTTTCTTT
CDR3aa: CASSSKRGDMNTEAFF

abundance: NA
len: 16
v_gene: TRBV6-9
d_gene: NA
j_gene: TRBJ2-1
CDR3nt: TGTGCCAGCAGTTATGTGGGGGGGCCCTCCTACAATGAGCAGTTCTTC
CDR3aa: CASSYVGGPSYNEQFF

abundance: NA
len: 14
v_gene: TRBV6-1
d_gene: TRBD1
j_gene: TRBJ2-7
CDR3nt: TGTGCCCACAAGGCGTCACAGGGGTCATACGAGCAGTACTTC
CDR3aa: CAHKASQGSYEQYF

abundance: NA
len: 15
v_gene: TRBV28
d_gene: TRBD2
j_gene: TRBJ2-1
CDR3nt: TGTGCCAGCAGTCTCATGACTAGCGGGAGCGATGAGCAGTTCTTC
CDR3aa: CASSLMTSGSDEQFF

abundance: NA
len: 14
v_gene: TRBV11-1
d_gene: NA
j_gene: TRBJ2-4
CDR3nt: TGTGCCAGCAGCTCCCGGTTAGCCAAAAACATTCAGTACTTC
CDR3aa: CASSSRLAKNIQYF

abundance: NA
len: 13
v_gene: TRBV27
d_gene: TRBD2
j_gene: TRBJ2-7
CDR3nt: TGTGCCAGCAAGTCTAGCGGAACCTACGAGCAGTACTTC
CDR3aa: CASKSSGTYEQYF

abundance: NA
len: 13
v_gene: TRBV11-3
d_gene: NA
j_gene: TRBJ2-1
CDR3nt: TGTGCCAGCAGCCTAAACTTGTACAATGAGCAGTTCTTC
CDR3aa: CASSLNLYNEQFF

abundance: NA
len: 13
v_gene: TRBV6-5
d_gene: NA
j_gene: TRBJ2-7
CDR3nt: TGTGCCAGCACTCAAGGAAGGGGTGTAGAGCAGTACTTC
CDR3aa: CASTQGRGVEQYF

abundance: NA
len: 15
v_gene: TRBV6-5
d_gene: TRBD1
j_gene: TRBJ2-3
CDR3nt: TGTGCCAGCAGCATGGGTGGGACAGGGGGAGATACGCAGTATTTT
CDR3aa: CASSMGGTGGDTQYF

abundance: few
len: 15
v_gene: TRBV11-2
d_gene: NA
j_gene: TRBJ1-1
CDR3nt: TGTGCCAGCAGCTTAGTTCGGGGAGCGAGAACTGAAGCTTTCTTT
CDR3aa: CASSLVRGARTEAFF

abundance: once
len: 16
v_gene: TRBV18
d_gene: TRBD1
j_gene: TRBJ1-5
CDR3nt: TGTGCCAGCTCACTGTGGTCCGGACAGGGTACTCAGCCCCAGCATTTT
CDR3aa: CASSLWSGQGTQPQHF

abundance: NA
len: 15
v_gene: TRBV12-5
d_gene: TRBD1
j_gene: TRBJ2-1
CDR3nt: TGTGCTAGTGGTGGGACAGGGGCTTCCTACAATGAGCAGTTCTTC
CDR3aa: CASGGTGASYNEQFF

abundance: few
len: 13
v_gene: TRBV30
d_gene: TRBD1
j_gene: TRBJ1-1
CDR3nt: TGTGCCTGGAGTTTGACAGGGACCACTGAAGCTTTCTTT
CDR3aa: CAWSLTGTTEAFF

abundance: NA
len: 13
v_gene: TRBV13
d_gene: TRBD2
j_gene: TRBJ2-1
CDR3nt: TGTGCCAGCAATGGAGGGGAGGGCAATGAGCAGTTCTTC
CDR3aa: CASNGGEGNEQFF

abundance: NA
len: 16
v_gene: TRBV7-3
d_gene: TRBD1
j_gene: TRBJ1-6
CDR3nt: TGTGCCAGCAGCTTAAGGGACAGGGGGTTCGATTCACCCCTCCACTTT
CDR3aa: CASSLRDRGFDSPLHF

abundance: once
len: 16
v_gene: TRBV9
d_gene: TRBD1
j_gene: TRBJ2-2
CDR3nt: TGTGCCAGCAGCGCACAAACCGGACAGGCCACCGGGGAGCTGTTTTTT
CDR3aa: CASSAQTGQATGELFF

abundance: NA
len: 14
v_gene: TRBV6-1
d_gene: TRBD1
j_gene: TRBJ2-2
CDR3nt: TGTGCCAGCAGTGACAGGGGGCTTAGCGGGGAGCTGTTTTTT
CDR3aa: CASSDRGLSGELFF

abundance: NA
len: 17
v_gene: TRBV10-3
d_gene: TRBD2
j_gene: TRBJ2-7
CDR3nt: TGTGCCATCAGTGAGTCAACTAGCGGGGCCAAAACCTACGAGCAGTACTTC
CDR3aa: CAISESTSGAKTYEQYF

abundance: NA
len: 11
v_gene: TRBV5-4
d_gene: NA
j_gene: TRBJ2-5
CDR3nt: TGTGCCAGCAGCCTTCAAGAGACCCAGTACTTC
CDR3aa: CASSLQETQYF

abundance: NA
len: 13
v_gene: TRBV25-1
d_gene: NA
j_gene: TRBJ1-1
CDR3nt: TGTGCCAGCAGTGGGGTAGGGAGACACCAAGCTTTCTTT
CDR3aa: CASSGVGRHQAFF

abundance: NA
len: 15
v_gene: TRBV5-4
d_gene: TRBD1
j_gene: TRBJ1-2
CDR3nt: TGTGCCAGCAGCATCGGACAGGGGGGTAACTATGGCTACACCTTC
CDR3aa: CASSIGQGGNYGYTF

abundance: NA
len: 15
v_gene: TRBV9
d_gene: TRBD2
j_gene: TRBJ2-1
CDR3nt: TGTGCCAGCAGCGGACTAGCGGGGGGGCTCAATGAGCAGTTCTTC
CDR3aa: CASSGLAGGLNEQFF

abundance: NA
len: 14
v_gene: TRBV5-1
d_gene: TRBD1
j_gene: TRBJ1-6
CDR3nt: TGCGCCAGCAGCTTCGGGACAGCAAATTCACCCCTCCACTTT
CDR3aa: CASSFGTANSPLHF

abundance: NA
len: 17
v_gene: TRBV7-9
d_gene: TRBD2
j_gene: TRBJ2-2
CDR3nt: TGTGCCAGCAGCTTAGATCGGGCGGGGGTGAACACCGGGGAGCTGTTTTTT
CDR3aa: CASSLDRAGVNTGELFF

abundance: NA
len: 17
v_gene: TRBV7-9
d_gene: NA
j_gene: TRBJ2-3
CDR3nt: TGTGCCAGCAGCTTAAGACAAATCCAATTATCGGCAGATACGCAGTATTTT
CDR3aa: CASSLRQIQLSADTQYF

abundance: NA
len: 15
v_gene: TRBV5-1
d_gene: TRBD1
j_gene: TRBJ1-1
CDR3nt: TGCGCCAGCAGCTTACCGGGACAGCTGAACACTGAAGCTTTCTTT
CDR3aa: CASSLPGQLNTEAFF

abundance: NA
len: 16
v_gene: TRBV7-3
d_gene: NA
j_gene: TRBJ2-3
CDR3nt: TGTGCCAGCAGTCCGAGCAGCTTTGGAGGCACAGATACGCAGTATTTT
CDR3aa: CASSPSSFGGTDTQYF

abundance: NA
len: 13
v_gene: TRBV2
d_gene: NA
j_gene: TRBJ2-1
CDR3nt: TGTGCCAGCAGTTCTCAGTCCTACAATGAGCAGTTCTTC
CDR3aa: CASSSQSYNEQFF

abundance: NA
len: 15
v_gene: TRBV10-3
d_gene: NA
j_gene: TRBJ1-1
CDR3nt: TGTGCCATCAGATCTGGGGCGGATATGAACACTGAAGCTTTCTTT
CDR3aa: CAIRSGADMNTEAFF

abundance: NA
len: 14
v_gene: TRBV4-2
d_gene: NA
j_gene: TRBJ2-1
CDR3nt: TGTGCCAGCAGCCGACAGGCTTCCTACAATGAGCAGTTCTTC
CDR3aa: CASSRQASYNEQFF

abundance: NA
len: 17
v_gene: TRBV28
d_gene: TRBD2
j_gene: TRBJ2-1
CDR3nt: TGTGCCAGCAGTTTCAACACCAGGACTAGCTCCTACAATGAGCAGTTCTTC
CDR3aa: CASSFNTRTSSYNEQFF

abundance: few
len: 16
v_gene: TRBV5-1
d_gene: NA
j_gene: TRBJ1-3
CDR3nt: TGCGCCAGCAGCTTGGACAGCCAAGGCTCTGGAAACACCATATATTTT
CDR3aa: CASSLDSQGSGNTIYF

abundance: NA
len: 15
v_gene: TRBV9
d_gene: NA
j_gene: TRBJ2-2
CDR3nt: TGTGCCAGCAGCGTAGTGGACTACAACACCGGGGAGCTGTTTTTT
CDR3aa: CASSVVDYNTGELFF

abundance: NA
len: 12
v_gene: TRBV6-1
d_gene: NA
j_gene: TRBJ1-1
CDR3nt: TGTGCCAGCAATCGGGGGAACACTGAAGCTTTCTTT
CDR3aa: CASNRGNTEAFF

abundance: NA
len: 13
v_gene: TRBV12-5
d_gene: TRBD2
j_gene: TRBJ2-1
CDR3nt: TGTGCTAGTGGGCGGGAGTTTAGCAATGAGCAGTTCTTC
CDR3aa: CASGREFSNEQFF

abundance: once
len: 12
v_gene: TRBV7-9
d_gene: NA
j_gene: TRBJ1-5
CDR3nt: TGTGCCAGCAGCCCCAGTGGCCAGCCCCAGCATTTT
CDR3aa: CASSPSGQPQHF

abundance: NA
len: 18
v_gene: TRBV19
d_gene: NA
j_gene: TRBJ1-5
CDR3nt: TGTGCCAGTAGTATCCAGGGGCTTGGAGCTCATAGCAATCAGCCCCAGCATTTT
CDR3aa: CASSIQGLGAHSNQPQHF

abundance: few
len: 16
v_gene: TRBV4-1
d_gene: NA
j_gene: TRBJ2-1
CDR3nt: TGCGCCAGCAGCCCCCGGGAGTCTGGGACCTACAATGAGCAGTTCTTC
CDR3aa: CASSPRESGTYNEQFF

abundance: NA
len: 15
v_gene: TRBV7-3
d_gene: TRBD2
j_gene: TRBJ2-1
CDR3nt: TGTGCCAGCAGCTTAGTAGCGGGGCACTACAATGAGCAGTTCTTC
CDR3aa: CASSLVAGHYNEQFF

abundance: NA
len: 15
v_gene: TRBV5-1
d_gene: TRBD2
j_gene: TRBJ2-7
CDR3nt: TGCGCCAGCAGCTTGACTAGCGGGAGTGGAGTCGAGCAGTACTTC
CDR3aa: CASSLTSGSGVEQYF

abundance: few
len: 14
v_gene: TRBV5-1
d_gene: NA
j_gene: TRBJ1-1
CDR3nt: TGCGCCAGCAGCTTGGCCTTTGAGCTCACTGAAGCTTTCTTT
CDR3aa: CASSLAFELTEAFF

abundance: NA
len: 16
v_gene: TRBV19
d_gene: TRBD2
j_gene: TRBJ2-3
CDR3nt: TGTGCCAGTAGTGGCCTCAGCGGGAGGCGGACAGATACGCAGTATTTT
CDR3aa: CASSGLSGRRTDTQYF